The clone carrying this TCR beta chain came up once. This entry is derived from a study of shared T cell receptors in the human thymus. Clones were sequenced by immunoSEQ multiplex PCR, and TCRdb holds only the in-frame ones, with some missing. The data contain hundreds of thousands of clones, about 87% of them singletons. Germline CDR1 MNHNS, CDR2 SASEGT. The CDR3 is 19 residues long. V lost 2 bases to trimming and J lost 0 bases, with 20 bases between them. This sample also appeared in a second study, on human thymus T cells. From that report: Thymic resections from corrective heart surgery supplied the tissue. Thymic and blood repertoires appeared to show biased V and J gene usage.

The sequenced sample was thymocytes. This clonotype was obtained from a boy less than two years old with a congenital heart defect. V and J are TRBV6-1 and TRBJ1-5; D might be TRBD1 (6 bases). In nucleotides, the CDR3 is TGTGCCAGCAGTGAACGGGGACCCCCCAGGGGATTTAGCAATCAGCCCCAGCATTTT. Amino acid sequence: CASSERGPPRGFSNQPQHF.